The T cell receptor (beta chain) described here comes from a study of human T cells and chemical hapten exposure. This clonotype was observed at least ten times. TCRdb redid the calling of the RACE reads with MiXCR, one entry per CDR3 protein. Of 110,000 to 150,000 distinct CDR3 sequences in the sample, approximately 10% are singletons; the top ten hold around 1.4%. Time point here: patch test 2, 6 weeks after DPC sensitization. Treatment reported: therapeutic diphenylcyclopropenone sensitization with weekly scalp DPC. The TCR originated in a woman between 50 and 59 years old with alopecia areata. Some clones in this sample may be carry-over from other donors' samples. Sequenced here: whole blood, sampled in connection with sensitization to the hapten diphenylcyclopropenone (DPC).

The CDR3 region has the DNA TGTGCCAGCAGCTTAGGGTTCAATGAGCAGTTCTTC. As protein: CASSLGFNEQFF. The rearrangement uses TRBV5-5 and TRBJ2-1; no clear D gene. Germline V lookup: CDR1 SGHKS, CDR2 YYEKEE (reference sequence). The CDR3 is 12 residues long. With 2 bases removed from V and 6 bases from J, the gap between germline ends came to 6 bases.